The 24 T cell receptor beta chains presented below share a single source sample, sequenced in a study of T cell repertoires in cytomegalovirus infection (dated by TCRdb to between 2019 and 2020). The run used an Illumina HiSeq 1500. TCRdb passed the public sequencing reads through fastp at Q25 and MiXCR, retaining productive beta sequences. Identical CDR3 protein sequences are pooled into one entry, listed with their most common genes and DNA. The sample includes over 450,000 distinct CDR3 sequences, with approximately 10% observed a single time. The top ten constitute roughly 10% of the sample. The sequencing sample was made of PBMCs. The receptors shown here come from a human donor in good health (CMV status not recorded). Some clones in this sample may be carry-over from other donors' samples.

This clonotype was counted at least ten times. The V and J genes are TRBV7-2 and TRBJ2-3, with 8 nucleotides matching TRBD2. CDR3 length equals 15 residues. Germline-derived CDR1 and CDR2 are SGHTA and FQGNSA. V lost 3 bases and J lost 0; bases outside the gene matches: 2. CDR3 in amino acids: CASSFSGTSTDTQYF. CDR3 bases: TGTGCCAGCAGCTTTAGCGGGACTAGCACAGATACGCAGTATTTT.

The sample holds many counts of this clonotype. CDR3 nucleotide sequence: TGTGCCAGCACCGGCGATCGGAGTTCTGGAAACACCATATATTTT. It translates to CASTGDRSSGNTIYF. The rearrangement uses TRBV2 and TRBJ1-3; D gene unclear. V shed 7 bases and J shed 1 base, with 14 bases lying between them. The CDR3 length is 15 residues. CDR1 is SNHLY, CDR2 FYNNEI, per germline.

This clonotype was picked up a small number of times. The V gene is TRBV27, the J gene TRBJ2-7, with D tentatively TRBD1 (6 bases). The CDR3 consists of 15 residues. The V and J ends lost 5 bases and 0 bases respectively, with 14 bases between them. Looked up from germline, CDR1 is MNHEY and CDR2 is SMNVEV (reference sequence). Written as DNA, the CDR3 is TGTGCCAGCAGTCTGTCAGGGGTTGGCTCCTACGAGCAGTACTTC. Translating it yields CASSLSGVGSYEQYF.

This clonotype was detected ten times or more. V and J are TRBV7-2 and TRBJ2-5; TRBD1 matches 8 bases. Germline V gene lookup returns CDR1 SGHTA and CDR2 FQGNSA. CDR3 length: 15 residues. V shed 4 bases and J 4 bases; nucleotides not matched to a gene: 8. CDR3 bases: TGTGCCAGCAGCTCGGACAGGGTAGGGGGAGAGACCCAGTACTTC. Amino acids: CASSSDRVGGETQYF.

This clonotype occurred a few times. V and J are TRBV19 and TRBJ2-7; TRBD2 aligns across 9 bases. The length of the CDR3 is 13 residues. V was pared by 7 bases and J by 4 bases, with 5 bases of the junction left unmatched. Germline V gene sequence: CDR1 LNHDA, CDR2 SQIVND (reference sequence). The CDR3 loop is CASTGAGGYEQYF. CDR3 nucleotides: TGTGCCAGTACGGGAGCGGGAGGTTACGAGCAGTACTTC.

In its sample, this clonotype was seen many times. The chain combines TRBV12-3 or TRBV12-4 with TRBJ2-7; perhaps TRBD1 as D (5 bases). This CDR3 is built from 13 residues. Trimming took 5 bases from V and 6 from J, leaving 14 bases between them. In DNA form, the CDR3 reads TGTGCCAGCAGTCTTACAGGATCCGCCGAGCAGTACTTC. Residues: CASSLTGSAEQYF.

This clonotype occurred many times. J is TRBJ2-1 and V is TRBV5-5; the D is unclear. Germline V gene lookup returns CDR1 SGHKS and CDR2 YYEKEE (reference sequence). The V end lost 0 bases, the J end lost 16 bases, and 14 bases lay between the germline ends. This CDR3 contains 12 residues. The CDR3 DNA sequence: TGTGCCAGCAGCTTGGCCCGTTTGACCCCTTTCTTC. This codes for CASSLARLTPFF.

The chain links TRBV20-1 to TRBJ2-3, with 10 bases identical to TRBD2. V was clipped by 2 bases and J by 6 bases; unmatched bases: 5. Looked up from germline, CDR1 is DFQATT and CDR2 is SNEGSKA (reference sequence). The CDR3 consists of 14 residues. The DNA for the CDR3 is TGCAGTGCTAGAAGCGGGAGGGCCACGGATACGCAGTATTTT. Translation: CSARSGRATDTQYF.

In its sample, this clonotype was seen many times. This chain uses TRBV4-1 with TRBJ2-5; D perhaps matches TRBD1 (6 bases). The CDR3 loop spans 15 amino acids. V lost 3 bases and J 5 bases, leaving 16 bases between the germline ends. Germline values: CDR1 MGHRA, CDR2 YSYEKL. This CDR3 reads CASSHRAGVRETQYF. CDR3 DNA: TGCGCCAGCAGCCACCGGGCAGGGGTTAGGGAGACCCAGTACTTC.

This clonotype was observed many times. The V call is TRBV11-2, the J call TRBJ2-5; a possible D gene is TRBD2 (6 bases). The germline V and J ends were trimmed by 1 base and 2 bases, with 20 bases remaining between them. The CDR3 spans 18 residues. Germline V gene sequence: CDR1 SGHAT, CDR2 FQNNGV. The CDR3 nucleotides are TGTGCCAGCAGCTTAGGCCCGGAGGGTCTGGGGGATCAAGAGACCCAGTACTTC. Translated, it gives CASSLGPEGLGDQETQYF.

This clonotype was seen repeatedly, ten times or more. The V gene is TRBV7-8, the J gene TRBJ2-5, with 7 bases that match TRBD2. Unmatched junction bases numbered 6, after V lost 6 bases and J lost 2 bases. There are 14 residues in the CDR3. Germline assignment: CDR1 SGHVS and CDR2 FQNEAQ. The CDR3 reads CASRPAAGQETQYF. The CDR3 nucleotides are TGTGCCAGCAGGCCAGCAGCGGGGCAAGAGACCCAGTACTTC.

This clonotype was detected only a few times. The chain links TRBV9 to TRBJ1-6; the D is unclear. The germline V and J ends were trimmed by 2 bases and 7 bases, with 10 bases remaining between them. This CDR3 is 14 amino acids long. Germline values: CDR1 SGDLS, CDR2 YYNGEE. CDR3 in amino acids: CASSVAFGNSPLHF. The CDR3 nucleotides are TGTGCCAGCAGCGTGGCTTTCGGGAATTCACCCCTCCACTTT. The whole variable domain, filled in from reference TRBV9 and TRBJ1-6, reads DSGVTQTPKHLITATGQRVTLRCSPRSGDLSVYWYQQSLDQGLQFLIQYYNGEERAKGNILERFSAQQFPDLHSELNLSSLELGDSALYFCASSVAFGNSPLHFGNGTRLTVT.

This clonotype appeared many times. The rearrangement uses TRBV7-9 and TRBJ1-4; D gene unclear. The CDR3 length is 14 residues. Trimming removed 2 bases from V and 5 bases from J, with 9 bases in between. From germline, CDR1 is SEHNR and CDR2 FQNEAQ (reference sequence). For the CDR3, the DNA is TGTGCCAGCAGCTTACCAGGACCCAATGAAAAACTGTTTTTT. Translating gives CASSLPGPNEKLFF. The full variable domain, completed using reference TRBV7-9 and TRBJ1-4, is DTGVSQNPRHKITKRGQNVTFRCDPISEHNRLYWYRQTLGQGPEFLTYFQNEAQLEKSRLLSDRFSAERPKGSFSTLEIQRTEQGDSAMYLCASSLPGPNEKLFFGSGTQLSVL.

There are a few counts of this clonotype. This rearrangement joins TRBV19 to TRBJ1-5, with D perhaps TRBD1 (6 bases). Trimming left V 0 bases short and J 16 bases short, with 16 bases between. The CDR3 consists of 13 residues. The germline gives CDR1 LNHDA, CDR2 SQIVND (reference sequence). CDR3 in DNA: TGTGCCAGTAGTATAGAGACCGGGACACCTTCTCATTTT. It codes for CASSIETGTPSHF. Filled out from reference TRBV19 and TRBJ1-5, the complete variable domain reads DGGITQSPKYLFRKEGQNVTLSCEQNLNHDAMYWYRQDPGQGLRLIYYSQIVNDFQKGDIAEGYSVSREKKESFPLTVTSAQKNPTAFYLCASSIETGTPSHFGDGTRLSIL.

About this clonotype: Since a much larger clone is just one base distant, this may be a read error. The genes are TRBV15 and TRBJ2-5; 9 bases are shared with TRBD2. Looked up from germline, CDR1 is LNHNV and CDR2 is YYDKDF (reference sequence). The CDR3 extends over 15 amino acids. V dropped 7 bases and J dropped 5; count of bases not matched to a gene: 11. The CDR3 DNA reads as TGTGCCACCACCCGGCGTAGCGGGGGATGCGAGACCCAGTACTTC. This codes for CATTRRSGGCETQYF.

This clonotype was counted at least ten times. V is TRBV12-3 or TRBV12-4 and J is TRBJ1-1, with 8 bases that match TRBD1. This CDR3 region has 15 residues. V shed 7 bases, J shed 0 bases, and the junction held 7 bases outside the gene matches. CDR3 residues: CASTGGNRMNTEAFF. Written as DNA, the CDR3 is TGTGCCAGCACAGGGGGCAATAGGATGAACACTGAAGCTTTCTTT.

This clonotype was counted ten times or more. The CDR3 nucleotides read TGTGCCAGCAGCCTTAGCGGGAGGGCCGCCTACGAGCAGTACTTC. Translated, it gives CASSLSGRAAYEQYF. The chain links TRBV7-2 to TRBJ2-7, with 11 bases matching TRBD2. The CDR3 runs 15 residues. V was clipped by 5 bases and J by 2 bases; unmatched bases: 5. The germline V gene has CDR1 SGHTA and CDR2 FQGNSA.

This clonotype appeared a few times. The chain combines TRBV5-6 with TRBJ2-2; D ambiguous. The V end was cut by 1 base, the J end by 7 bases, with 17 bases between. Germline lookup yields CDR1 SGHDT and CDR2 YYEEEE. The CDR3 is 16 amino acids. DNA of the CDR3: TGTGCCAGCAGCTTGTCTTTTGTGGAGCGCGGCGGGGAGCTGTTTTTT. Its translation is CASSLSFVERGGELFF.

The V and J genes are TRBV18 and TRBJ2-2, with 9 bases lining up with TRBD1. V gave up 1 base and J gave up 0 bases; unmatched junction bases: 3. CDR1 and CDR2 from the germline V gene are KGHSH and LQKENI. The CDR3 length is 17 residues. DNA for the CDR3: TGTGCCAGCTCACCACGGGACAGGGCCACGAACACCGGGGAGCTGTTTTTT. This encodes CASSPRDRATNTGELFF. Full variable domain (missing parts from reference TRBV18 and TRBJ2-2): NAGVMQNPRHLVRRRGQEARLRCSPMKGHSHVYWYRQLPEEGLKFMVYLQKENIIDESGMPKERFSAEFPKEGPSILRIQQVVRGDSAAYFCASSPRDRATNTGELFFGEGSRLTVL.

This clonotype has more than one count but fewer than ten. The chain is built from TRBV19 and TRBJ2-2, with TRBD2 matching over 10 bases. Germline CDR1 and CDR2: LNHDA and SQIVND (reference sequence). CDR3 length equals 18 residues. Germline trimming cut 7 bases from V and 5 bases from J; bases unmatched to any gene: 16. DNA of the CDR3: TGTGCCAGTAATCAAGGGCTAGCGGGAGTCGGTTGGACCGGGGAGCTGTTTTTT. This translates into CASNQGLAGVGWTGELFF.

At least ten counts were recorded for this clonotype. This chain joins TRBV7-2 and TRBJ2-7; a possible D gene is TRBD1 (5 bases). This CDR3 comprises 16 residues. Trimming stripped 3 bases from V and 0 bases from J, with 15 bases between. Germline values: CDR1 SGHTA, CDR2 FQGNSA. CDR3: CASSFPAQVNSYEQYF. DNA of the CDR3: TGTGCCAGCAGCTTTCCAGCACAGGTAAACTCCTACGAGCAGTACTTC. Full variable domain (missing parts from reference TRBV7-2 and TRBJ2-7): GAGVSQSPSNKVTEKGKDVELRCDPISGHTALYWYRQSLGQGLEFLIYFQGNSAPDKSGLPSDRFSAERTGGSVSTLTIQRTQQEDSAVYLCASSFPAQVNSYEQYFGPGTRLTVT.

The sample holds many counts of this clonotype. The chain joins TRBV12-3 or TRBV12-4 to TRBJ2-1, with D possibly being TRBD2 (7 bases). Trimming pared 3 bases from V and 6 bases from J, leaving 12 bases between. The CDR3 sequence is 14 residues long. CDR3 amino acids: CASSFSAGANEQFF. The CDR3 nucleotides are TGTGCCAGCAGTTTCTCCGCGGGGGCCAATGAGCAGTTCTTC.

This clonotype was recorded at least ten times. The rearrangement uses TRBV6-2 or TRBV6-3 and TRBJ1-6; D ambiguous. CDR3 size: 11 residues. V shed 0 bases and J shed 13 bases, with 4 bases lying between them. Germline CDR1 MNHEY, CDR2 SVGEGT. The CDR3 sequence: CASSYSGPLHF. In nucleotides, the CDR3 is TGTGCCAGCAGTTACTCTGGCCCCCTCCACTTT.

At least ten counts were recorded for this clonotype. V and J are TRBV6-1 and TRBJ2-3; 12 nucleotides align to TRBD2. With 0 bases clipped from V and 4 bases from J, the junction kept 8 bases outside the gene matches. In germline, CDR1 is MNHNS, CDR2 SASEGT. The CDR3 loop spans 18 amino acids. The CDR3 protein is CASSEARGLAGSADTQYF. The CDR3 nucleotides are TGTGCCAGCAGTGAAGCCCGTGGACTAGCGGGGAGTGCAGATACGCAGTATTTT.